This is a list of T cell receptor beta chains from one sample in a study of shared clonotypes between healthy human individuals. Profiling relied on immunoSEQ multiplex PCR, and the TCRdb table lists in-frame clones only, not all of them. The sample records approximately 2.5 million clones, approximately 90% being singletons. Sequences were obtained from naive CD4+ T cells sorted from blood. These receptors originate from a young man in good health. Both conserved end residues are part of each CDR3. D genes are given only for firm matches. Size is stated for part of the rows, as once, few or many counts, or as a class when the clone is expanded.

>TRBV11-1|NA|NA|TRBJ2-3
TGTGCCAGCGCCTACAAAAGGGCATCTAGCACAGATACGCAGTATTTT
CASAYKRASSTDTQYF
>TRBV5-4|NA|NA|TRBJ2-1
TGTGCCAGCAGCGTGGGGCCCGACAATGAGCAGTTCTTC
CASSVGPDNEQFF
>TRBV6-5|NA|TRBD1|TRBJ2-3
TGTGCCAGCAGTCCTCCGGGGACAGGGACGCATACGCAGTATTTT
CASSPPGTGTHTQYF
>TRBV11-3|NA|NA|TRBJ2-5
TGTGCCAGCAGCTTGGGGCTAGCAGAACAAGAGACCCAGTACTTC
CASSLGLAEQETQYF
>TRBV9|once|TRBD1|TRBJ1-3
TGTGCCAGCAGCCTCGGGACAGTCTCTGGAAACACCATATATTTT
CASSLGTVSGNTIYF
>TRBV7-9|NA|NA|TRBJ1-3
TGTGCCAGCAGCTCATTCGACAGATCGGGTGGAAACACCATATATTTT
CASSSFDRSGGNTIYF
>TRBV6-1|NA|NA|TRBJ2-3
TGTGCCAGCAGTGATGGGGGTACGCTCACAGATACGCAGTATTTT
CASSDGGTLTDTQYF
>TRBV5-1|NA|NA|TRBJ2-7
TGCGCCAGCAGCTTGGTAGTGGGAGGGGGATACGAGCAGTACTTC
CASSLVVGGGYEQYF
>TRBV19|NA|TRBD1|TRBJ1-6
TGTGCCAGTAGTCTCCGGACAGGCGGCCCCTATAATTCACCCCTCCACTTT
CASSLRTGGPYNSPLHF
>TRBV6-5|NA|NA|TRBJ1-6
TGTGCCACAATGGCCCGATCCTATAATTCACCCCTCCACTTT
CATMARSYNSPLHF
>TRBV6-5|NA|NA|TRBJ1-1
TGTGCCAGCACCGGGGGGGCTGGAACTGAAGCTTTCTTT
CASTGGAGTEAFF
>TRBV5-1|once|TRBD1|TRBJ2-2
TGCGCCAGCAGCGGGGGACAGGTGATGAACACCGGGGAGCTGTTTTTT
CASSGGQVMNTGELFF
>TRBV5-1|NA|NA|TRBJ1-4
TGCGCCAGCAGCTCGGACCCTAATGAAAAACTGTTTTTT
CASSSDPNEKLFF
>TRBV12-5|NA|TRBD1|TRBJ1-5
TGTGCTAGTGGTTTGGGGACAGGAAAACAGGGAAAGGTGGGACAGCCCCAGCATTTT
CASGLGTGKQGKVGQPQHF
>TRBV7-3|once|NA|TRBJ1-1
TGTGCCAGCAGCTTACGGGGGTCATTCGACACTGAAGCTTTCTTT
CASSLRGSFDTEAFF
>TRBV5-8|NA|NA|TRBJ1-2
TGTGCCAGCAGCTTTCGGCAGGCCGTGTCCTATGGCTACACCTTC
CASSFRQAVSYGYTF
>TRBV28|once|TRBD2|TRBJ2-1
TGTGCCAGCAAGGGGACTAGCGGGGCGGACTCCTACAATGAGCAGTTCTTC
CASKGTSGADSYNEQFF
>TRBV5-4|NA|TRBD1|TRBJ2-7
TGTGCCAGCAGCCCCGACAGGGGGCCCTACGAGCAGTACTTC
CASSPDRGPYEQYF
>TRBV29-1|NA|NA|TRBJ2-3
TGCAGCGTTGACCGCACAGGGACAGATACGCAGTATTTT
CSVDRTGTDTQYF
>TRBV11-2|NA|TRBD1|TRBJ1-4
TGTGCCAGCAGCTCCAGAACAGGGGGGGAAAAACTGTTTTTT
CASSSRTGGEKLFF
>TRBV9|NA|NA|TRBJ2-1
TGTGCCAGCAGCGTAGACACAGCTGGATACAATGAGCAGTTCTTC
CASSVDTAGYNEQFF
>TRBV28|NA|NA|TRBJ2-7
TGTGCCAGCTCAGACAGCCCCTACGAGCAGTACTTC
CASSDSPYEQYF
>TRBV5-1|NA|NA|TRBJ2-3
TGCGCCAGCAGCTTGGAGGGGCATAGTCGCACAGATACGCAGTATTTT
CASSLEGHSRTDTQYF
>TRBV6-5|NA|NA|TRBJ2-6
TGTGCCAGCAGTTCCACCACGGGAGGGGCCAACGTCCTGACTTTC
CASSSTTGGANVLTF
>TRBV30|NA|NA|TRBJ1-6
TGTGCCTGGAGTGTAGGGGCGGTAAGCTCCTATAATTCACCCCTCCACTTT
CAWSVGAVSSYNSPLHF
>TRBV30|NA|TRBD2|TRBJ2-2
TGTGCCCTAAGGGGAGGACTAGCGGGTCACACCGGGGAGCTGTTTTTT
CALRGGLAGHTGELFF
>TRBV10-3|NA|NA|TRBJ1-2
TGTGCCATCAGTGATTCAGCAGGCTACACCTTC
CAISDSAGYTF
>TRBV7-9|NA|TRBD1|TRBJ2-3
TGTGCCAGCAATCCCGACAGGGGTGACGCAGATACGCAGTATTTT
CASNPDRGDADTQYF
>TRBV5-8|NA|NA|TRBJ2-5
TGTGCCAGCAGCTTGGGTCAGGGCCAAGAGACCCAGTACTTC
CASSLGQGQETQYF
>TRBV5-1|once|NA|TRBJ1-1
TGCGCCAGCAGCTTGGCGGGGGTAGTTGGAGCTTTCTTT
CASSLAGVVGAFF
>TRBV6-5|NA|NA|TRBJ1-2
TGTGCCAGCACCGTTCGGGAATCCTATGGCTACACCTTC
CASTVRESYGYTF
>TRBV18|NA|NA|TRBJ1-1
TGTGCCAGCTCTTTCGGTATGGACGTTATGAACACTGAAGCTTTCTTT
CASSFGMDVMNTEAFF